The rows below give T cell receptor beta chains drawn from one sample of a study of blood T cell repertoires in COVID-19. Clones were sequenced by immunoSEQ multiplex PCR, and TCRdb holds only the in-frame ones, with some missing. Of 30,000 to 35,000 clones listed, about 94% were seen once; the top ten hold 4% to 6.5%. The sequencing sample was made of peripheral blood. The source is a human donor in a cohort sampled during active COVID-19. Both conserved end residues are part of each CDR3. The D gene is left open where the match is weak. Clone size is stated in some rows and not others, as once, few, many or a class when expanded.

V gene	CDR3 length	J gene	clone size	D gene	CDR3 DNA	CDR3 protein
TRBV5-4	15	TRBJ1-1	NA	NA	TGTGCCAGCAGCTTGGCCCAGGCAGGGGAGACTGAAGCTTTCTTT	CASSLAQAGETEAFF
TRBV12-3/TRBV12-4	13	TRBJ1-4	NA	NA	TGTGCCAGCAGTTTATCGGGTAATGAAAAACTGTTTTTT	CASSLSGNEKLFF
TRBV30	13	TRBJ2-7	NA	TRBD2	TGTGCCTGGAGTTTTGGGCGGGAGTACGAGCAGTACTTC	CAWSFGREYEQYF
TRBV6-1	14	TRBJ2-5	NA	NA	TGTGCCAGCAGTTCACAGGGAAGGGGGGAGACCCAGTACTTC	CASSSQGRGETQYF
TRBV5-4	12	TRBJ1-2	NA	NA	TGTGCCAGCAGCTTCAGTTTCGATGGCTACACCTTC	CASSFSFDGYTF
TRBV19	13	TRBJ1-2	NA	NA	TGTGCCAGTAGTTTGAGCCTCCACTATGGCTACACCTTC	CASSLSLHYGYTF
TRBV10-3	14	TRBJ2-3	NA	NA	TGTGCCATCAGGGGGAGCGGGAGCACAGATACGCAGTATTTT	CAIRGSGSTDTQYF
TRBV28	11	TRBJ1-1	NA	NA	TGTGCCAGCAGTTTGTCCCGTGAAGCTTTCTTT	CASSLSREAFF
TRBV10-3	16	TRBJ1-2	NA	NA	TGTGCCATCAGTGAAAATACAGGGCGCTCTAACTATGGCTACACCTTC	CAISENTGRSNYGYTF
TRBV5-5	14	TRBJ2-5	NA	NA	TGTGCCAGCACCCCTCTGGACTTCCAAGAGACCCAGTACTTC	CASTPLDFQETQYF
TRBV25-1	17	TRBJ2-5	NA	NA	TGTGCCAGCAGTGAATGGAGGGGTGCAGAATTTGGGGAGACCCAGTACTTC	CASSEWRGAEFGETQYF
TRBV11-3	15	TRBJ1-4	NA	NA	TGTGCCAGCAGTTTAGCGGGGACTCCTAATGAAAAACTGTTTTTT	CASSLAGTPNEKLFF
TRBV7-8	12	TRBJ2-1	once	NA	NA	CASSLVGQGSFF
TRBV5-5	15	TRBJ2-7	NA	TRBD2	TGTGCCAGCAGCTTCGGGACTAGCGGGGCCTACGAGCAGTACTTC	CASSFGTSGAYEQYF
TRBV11-1	13	TRBJ1-5	NA	NA	TGTGCCAGCAGCAGACACGAGAACCAGCCCCAGCATTTT	CASSRHENQPQHF
TRBV10-3	15	TRBJ2-5	NA	TRBD1	TGTGCCATCAGTGAGGGGACAGGTTTGGAAGAGACCCAGTACTTC	CAISEGTGLEETQYF